This TCR beta chain was identified in a study of cytomegalovirus exposure and HLA in healthy donors. The germline CDR1 and CDR2 sequences are SGHTA and FQGNSA. CDR3 size: 15 residues. The V end was cut by 5 bases, the J end by 1 base, with 14 bases between. With regard to this clone: Its matching antigen is unknown.

Both 60 Vbeta primers and 13 Jbeta primers went into the PCR. The protocol was immunoSEQ multiplex PCR, while the TCRdb copy is restricted to in-frame clones and leaves out a portion. The data contain approximately 180,000 clones, 81% of them singletons. Findings and limits, study-wide: In an earlier analysis, productive rearrangement rates for most beta V segments clustered near 87% or 30%.

The rearrangement links TRBV7-2 to TRBJ1-1; D uncertain. This receptor was taken from a man aged 18 to 29 in good health and CMV-seronegative. Source material: PBMCs. CDR3 nucleotide sequence: TGTGCCAGCAGCAGCCTCCCCCCGGGGAACACTGAAGCTTTCTTT. This encodes CASSSLPPGNTEAFF.